The clone carrying this T cell receptor (beta chain) showed up just once. The sample is drawn from a study of blood T cell repertoires in COVID-19. Background on the study: The origin of the acute and convalescent COVID-19 samples was the United States, Italy and Spain. From T cells, B-cell-depleted T cells, or PBMCs came the material, which was cDNA or gDNA.

Seattle participants joined during active infection and were tracked over time. Methods used by the authors: Estimation of nucleated cell counts relied on the amplification of reference gene primers. TCRdb's copy holds only in-frame clones and misses some; the assay was immunoSEQ multiplex PCR. V and J calls and clone size are those listed in that table; D and trimming were worked out from the DNA. This sample has 150,000 or so clones, with 80% to 90% found just once. This CDR3 has 15 residues. The germline V gene has CDR1 SGDLS and CDR2 YYNGEE. J gave up 5 bases and V 3 bases, and 6 bases lay outside the gene matches.

This chain connects TRBV9 to TRBJ1-5; 9 positions agree with TRBD1. What was sequenced was peripheral blood. This receptor was identified in a man aged 18-30 years with COVID-19, enrolled during active disease. As DNA, the CDR3 is TGTGCCAGCAGCGCTGGACAGGGGCGGTATCAGCCCCAGCATTTT. Encoded protein: CASSAGQGRYQPQHF. Filled out from reference TRBV9 and TRBJ1-5, the complete variable domain reads DSGVTQTPKHLITATGQRVTLRCSPRSGDLSVYWYQQSLDQGLQFLIQYYNGEERAKGNILERFSAQQFPDLHSELNLSSLELGDSALYFCASSAGQGRYQPQHFGDGTRLSIL.